This T cell receptor beta chain is from a study of blood T cell repertoires in COVID-19. Study at large: The United States, Italy and Spain were the sources of the acute and convalescent COVID-19 samples.

Seattle's enrolled individuals joined amid active infection and were then monitored longitudinally. The CDR3 runs to 16 residues. Per the germline V gene, CDR1 is KGHDR and CDR2 is SFDVKD. V lost 1 base, J lost 4 bases, and 6 bases stayed unmatched. The table came from immunoSEQ multiplex PCR; TCRdb's copy has only in-frame clones and leaves some out. The sample yields 130,000 to 150,000 clones, roughly 85% seen once. Sequences were obtained from peripheral blood. The chain combines TRBV24-1 with TRBJ2-5, with 9 nucleotides matching TRBD1. The TCR was taken from a woman aged 55 to 70 with COVID-19, enrolled during active disease. The CDR3 is CATSDFVGTGIETQYF. In nucleotides, the CDR3 is TGTGCCACCAGTGATTTTGTAGGGACAGGGATAGAGACCCAGTACTTC.